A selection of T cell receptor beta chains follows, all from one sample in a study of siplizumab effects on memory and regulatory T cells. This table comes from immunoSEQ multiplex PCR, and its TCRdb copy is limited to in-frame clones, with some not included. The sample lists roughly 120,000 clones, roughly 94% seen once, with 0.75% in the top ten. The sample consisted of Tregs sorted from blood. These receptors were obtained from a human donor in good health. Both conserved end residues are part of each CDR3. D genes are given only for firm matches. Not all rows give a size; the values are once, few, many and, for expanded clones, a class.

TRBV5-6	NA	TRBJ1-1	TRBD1	CASSSEITGAATEAFF	TGTGCCAGCAGCTCGGAGATAACAGGGGCTGCCACTGAAGCTTTCTTT
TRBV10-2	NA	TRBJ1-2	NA	CASSESVQGFLGYTF	TGCGCCAGCAGTGAGTCAGTACAGGGCTTCTTAGGCTACACCTTC
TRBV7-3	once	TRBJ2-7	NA	CASSFAGGREYEQYF	TGTGCCAGCAGCTTCGCTGGGGGGCGGGAGTACGAGCAGTACTTC
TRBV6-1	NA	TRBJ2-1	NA	CASSLSVYNEQFF	TGTGCCAGCAGTCTGAGCGTTTACAATGAGCAGTTCTTC
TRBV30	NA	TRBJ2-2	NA	CAWSVGGVGGELFF	TGTGCCTGGAGTGTAGGAGGGGTAGGCGGGGAGCTGTTTTTT
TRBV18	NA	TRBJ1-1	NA	CASSVSGEVEAFF	TGTGCCAGCTCAGTCTCAGGGGAAGTTGAAGCTTTCTTT
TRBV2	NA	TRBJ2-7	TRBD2	CASRFGTSNYEQYF	TGTGCCAGCAGGTTCGGGACTAGCAACTACGAGCAGTACTTC
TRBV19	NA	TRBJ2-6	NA	CASTDRGVSSGANVLTF	TGTGCCAGTACCGATAGGGGGGTTTCCTCTGGGGCCAACGTCCTGACTTTC
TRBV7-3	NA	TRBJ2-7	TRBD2	CASSLMGGSSYEQYF	TGTGCCAGCAGCTTAATGGGAGGGAGCTCCTACGAGCAGTACTTC
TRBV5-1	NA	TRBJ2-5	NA	CASSQYQETQYF	TGCGCCAGCAGCCAGTACCAAGAGACCCAGTACTTC
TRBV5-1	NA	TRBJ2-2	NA	CASSSTGLTNTGELFF	TGCGCCAGCAGCTCCACAGGGCTGACGAACACCGGGGAGCTGTTTTTT
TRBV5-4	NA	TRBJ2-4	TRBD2	CASSSGGSGTLAKNIQYF	TGTGCCAGCAGCTCGGGGGGGTCCGGGACTCTAGCCAAAAACATTCAGTACTTC
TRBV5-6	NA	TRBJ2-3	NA	CASSLSGSTDTQYF	TGTGCCAGCAGCCTAAGCGGGAGCACAGATACGCAGTATTTT
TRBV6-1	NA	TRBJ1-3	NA	CASSPSGVGNTIYF	TGTGCCAGCAGCCCTAGCGGGGTCGGAAACACCATATATTTT